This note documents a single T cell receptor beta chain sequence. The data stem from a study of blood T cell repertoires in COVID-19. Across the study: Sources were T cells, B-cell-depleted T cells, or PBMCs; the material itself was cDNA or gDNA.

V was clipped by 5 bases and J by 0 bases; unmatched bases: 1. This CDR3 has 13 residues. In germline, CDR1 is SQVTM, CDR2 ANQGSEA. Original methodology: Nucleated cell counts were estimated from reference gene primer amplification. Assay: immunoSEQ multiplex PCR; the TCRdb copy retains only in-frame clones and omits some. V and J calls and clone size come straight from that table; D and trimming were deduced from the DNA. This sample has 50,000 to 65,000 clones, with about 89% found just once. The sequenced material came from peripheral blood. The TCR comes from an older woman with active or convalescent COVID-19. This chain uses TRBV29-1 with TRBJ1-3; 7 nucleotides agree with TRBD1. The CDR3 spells CSVQGDSGNTIYF. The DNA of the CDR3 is TGCAGCGTTCAGGGGGACTCTGGAAACACCATATATTTT.